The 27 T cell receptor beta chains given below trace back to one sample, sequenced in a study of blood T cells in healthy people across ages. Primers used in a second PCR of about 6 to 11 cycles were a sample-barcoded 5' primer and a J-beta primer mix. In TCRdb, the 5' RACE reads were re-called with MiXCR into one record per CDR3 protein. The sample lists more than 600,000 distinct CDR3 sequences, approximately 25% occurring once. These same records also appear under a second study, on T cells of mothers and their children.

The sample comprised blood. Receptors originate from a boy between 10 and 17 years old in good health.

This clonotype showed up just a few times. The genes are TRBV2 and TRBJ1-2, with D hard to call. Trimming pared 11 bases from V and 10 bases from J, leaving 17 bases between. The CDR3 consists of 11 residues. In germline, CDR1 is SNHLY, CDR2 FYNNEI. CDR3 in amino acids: CASIWEALYTF. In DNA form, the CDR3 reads TGTGCCTCCATTTGGGAGGCCCTCTACACCTTC.

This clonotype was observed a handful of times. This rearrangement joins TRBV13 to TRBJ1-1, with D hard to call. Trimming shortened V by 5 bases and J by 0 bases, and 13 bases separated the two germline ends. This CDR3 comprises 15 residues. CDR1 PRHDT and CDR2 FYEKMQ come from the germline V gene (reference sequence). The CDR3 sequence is CASSQAGFMNTEAFF. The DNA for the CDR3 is TGTGCCAGCAGCCAAGCGGGATTTATGAACACTGAAGCTTTCTTT.

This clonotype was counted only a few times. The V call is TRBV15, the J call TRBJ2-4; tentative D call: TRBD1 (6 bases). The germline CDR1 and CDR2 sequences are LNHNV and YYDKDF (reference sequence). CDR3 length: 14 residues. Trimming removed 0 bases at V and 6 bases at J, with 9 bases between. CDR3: CATSRDRGGNIQYF. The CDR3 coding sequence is TGTGCCACCAGCAGAGACAGGGGTGGAAACATTCAGTACTTC.

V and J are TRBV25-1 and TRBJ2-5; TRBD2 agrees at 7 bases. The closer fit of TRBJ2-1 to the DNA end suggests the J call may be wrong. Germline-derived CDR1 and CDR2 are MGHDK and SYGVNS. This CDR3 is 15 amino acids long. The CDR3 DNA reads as TGTGCCAGCAGTGAGTCACTAGCGAAAGACTATGAGCAGTTCTTC. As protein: CASSESLAKDYEQFF.

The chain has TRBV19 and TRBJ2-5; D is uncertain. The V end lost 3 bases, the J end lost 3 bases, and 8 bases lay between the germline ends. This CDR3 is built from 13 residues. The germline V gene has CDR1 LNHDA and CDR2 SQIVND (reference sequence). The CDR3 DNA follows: TGTGCCAGTAGTATGGCTCAAGAAGAGACCCAGTACTTC. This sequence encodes CASSMAQEETQYF.

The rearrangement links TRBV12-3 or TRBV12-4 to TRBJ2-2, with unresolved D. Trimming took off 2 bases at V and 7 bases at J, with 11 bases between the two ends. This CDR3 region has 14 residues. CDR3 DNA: TGTGCCAGCAGTTTAAGGGTCGGTTACGGGGAGCTGTTTTTT. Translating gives CASSLRVGYGELFF.

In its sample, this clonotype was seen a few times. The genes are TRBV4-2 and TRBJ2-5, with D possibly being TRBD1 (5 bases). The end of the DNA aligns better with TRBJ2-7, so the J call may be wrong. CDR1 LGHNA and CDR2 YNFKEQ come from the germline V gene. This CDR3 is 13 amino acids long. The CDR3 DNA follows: TGTGCCAGCAGCCAGTCAGGGAACTACGAGCAGTACTTC. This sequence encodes CASSQSGNYEQYF.

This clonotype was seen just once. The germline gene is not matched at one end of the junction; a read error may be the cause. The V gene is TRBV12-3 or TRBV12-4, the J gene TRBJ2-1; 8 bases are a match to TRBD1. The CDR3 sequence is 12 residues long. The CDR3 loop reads CAGSWPGQVEFF. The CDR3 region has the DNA TGTGCCGGCAGCTGGCCGGGACAGGTGGAGTTCTTC.

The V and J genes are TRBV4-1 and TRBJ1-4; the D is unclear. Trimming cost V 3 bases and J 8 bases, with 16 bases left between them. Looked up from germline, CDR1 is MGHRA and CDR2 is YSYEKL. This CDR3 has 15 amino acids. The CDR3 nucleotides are TGCGCCAGCAGCCAGGAGGGAGGCGACCGGGAAAAACTGTTTTTT. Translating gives CASSQEGGDREKLFF.

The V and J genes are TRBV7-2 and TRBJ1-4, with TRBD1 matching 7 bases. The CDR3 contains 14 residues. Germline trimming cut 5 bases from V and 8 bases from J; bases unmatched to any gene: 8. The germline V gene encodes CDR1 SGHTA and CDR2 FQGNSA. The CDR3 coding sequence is TGTGCCAGCAGCCCCCGACAGGGCGGAGAAAAACTGTTTTTT. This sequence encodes CASSPRQGGEKLFF.

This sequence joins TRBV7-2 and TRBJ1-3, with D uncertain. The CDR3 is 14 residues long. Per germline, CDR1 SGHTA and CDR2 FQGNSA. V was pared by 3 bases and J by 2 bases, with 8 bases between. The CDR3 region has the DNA TGTGCCAGCAGCTTCGGGGATGCTGGAAACACCATATATTTT. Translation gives CASSFGDAGNTIYF.

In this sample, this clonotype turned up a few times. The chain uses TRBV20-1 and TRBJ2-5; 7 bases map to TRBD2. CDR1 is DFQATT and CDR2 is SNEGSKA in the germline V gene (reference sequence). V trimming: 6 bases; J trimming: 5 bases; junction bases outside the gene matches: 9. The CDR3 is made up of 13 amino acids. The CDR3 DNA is TGCAGTGCACCGGGGACTACCTGGGAGACCCAGTACTTC. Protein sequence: CSAPGTTWETQYF.

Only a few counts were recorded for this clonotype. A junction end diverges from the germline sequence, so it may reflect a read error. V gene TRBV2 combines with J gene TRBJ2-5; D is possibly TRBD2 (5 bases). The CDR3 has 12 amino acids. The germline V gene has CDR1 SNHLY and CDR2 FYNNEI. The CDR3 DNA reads TGTGCCAGCAAACGGGAAAGCGAGACTCAGTACTTC. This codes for CASKRESETQYF.

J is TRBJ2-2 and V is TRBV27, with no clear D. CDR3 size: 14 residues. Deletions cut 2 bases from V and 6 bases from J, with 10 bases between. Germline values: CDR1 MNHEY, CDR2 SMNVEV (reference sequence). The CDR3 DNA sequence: TGTGCCAGCAGTTTAGGGAAGGGTCCCGGGGAGCTGTTTTTT. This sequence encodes CASSLGKGPGELFF.

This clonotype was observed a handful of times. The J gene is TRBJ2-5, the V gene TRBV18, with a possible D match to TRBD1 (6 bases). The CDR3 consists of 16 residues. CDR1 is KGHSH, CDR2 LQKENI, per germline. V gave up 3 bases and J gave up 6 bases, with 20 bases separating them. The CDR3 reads CASSPGTGKELQTQYF. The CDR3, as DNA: TGTGCCAGCTCACCGGGAACAGGGAAGGAATTACAGACCCAGTACTTC. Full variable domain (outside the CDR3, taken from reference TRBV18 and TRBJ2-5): NAGVMQNPRHLVRRRGQEARLRCSPMKGHSHVYWYRQLPEEGLKFMVYLQKENIIDESGMPKERFSAEFPKEGPSILRIQQVVRGDSAAYFCASSPGTGKELQTQYFGPGTRLLVL.

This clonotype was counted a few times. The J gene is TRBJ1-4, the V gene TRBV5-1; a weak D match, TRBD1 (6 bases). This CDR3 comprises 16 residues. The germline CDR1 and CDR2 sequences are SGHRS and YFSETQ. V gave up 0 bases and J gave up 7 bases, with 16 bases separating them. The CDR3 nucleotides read TGCGCCAGCAGCTTGGCCTTGAGGGGGTCGGGTGAAAAACTGTTTTTT. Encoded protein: CASSLALRGSGEKLFF.

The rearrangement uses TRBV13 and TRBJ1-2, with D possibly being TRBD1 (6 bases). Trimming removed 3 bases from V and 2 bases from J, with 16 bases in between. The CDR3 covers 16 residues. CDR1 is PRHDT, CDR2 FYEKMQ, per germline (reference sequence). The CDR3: CASSFRTAGHNYGYTF. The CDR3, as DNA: TGTGCCAGCAGCTTTCGAACCGCGGGACACAACTATGGCTACACCTTC. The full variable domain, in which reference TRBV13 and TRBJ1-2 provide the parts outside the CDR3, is AAGVIQSPRHLIKEKRETATLKCYPIPRHDTVYWYQQGPGQDPQFLISFYEKMQSDKGSIPDRFSAQQFSDYHSELNMSSLELGDSALYFCASSFRTAGHNYGYTFGSGTRLTVV.

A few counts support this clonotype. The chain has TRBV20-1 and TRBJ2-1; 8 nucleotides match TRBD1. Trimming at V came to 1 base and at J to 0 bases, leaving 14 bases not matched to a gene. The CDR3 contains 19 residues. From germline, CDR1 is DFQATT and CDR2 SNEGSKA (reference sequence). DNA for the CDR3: TGCAGTGCTAGAGCAGTCGGACAGGGCTATCGAAGCTCCTACAATGAGCAGTTCTTC. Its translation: CSARAVGQGYRSSYNEQFF.

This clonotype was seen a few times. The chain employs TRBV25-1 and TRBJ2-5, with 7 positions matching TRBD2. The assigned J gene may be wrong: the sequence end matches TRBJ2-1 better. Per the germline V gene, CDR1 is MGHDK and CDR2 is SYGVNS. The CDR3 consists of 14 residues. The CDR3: CASSVSAGRHEQFF. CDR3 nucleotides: TGTGCCAGCAGTGTTTCAGCGGGGAGGCATGAGCAGTTCTTC.

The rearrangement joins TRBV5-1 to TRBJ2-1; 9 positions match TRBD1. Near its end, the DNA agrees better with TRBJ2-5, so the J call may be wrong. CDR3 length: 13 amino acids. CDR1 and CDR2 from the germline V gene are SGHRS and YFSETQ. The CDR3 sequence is CASSPDRGEAQYF. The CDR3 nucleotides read TGCGCCAGCAGCCCAGACAGGGGGGAGGCCCAGTACTTC.

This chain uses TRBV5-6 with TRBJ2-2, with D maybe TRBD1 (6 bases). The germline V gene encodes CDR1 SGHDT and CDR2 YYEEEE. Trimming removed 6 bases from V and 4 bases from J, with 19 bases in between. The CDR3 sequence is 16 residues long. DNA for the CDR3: TGTGCCAGCAACTTCGGCGTCCTGACAGGCACCGGGGAGCTGTTTTTT. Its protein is CASNFGVLTGTGELFF.

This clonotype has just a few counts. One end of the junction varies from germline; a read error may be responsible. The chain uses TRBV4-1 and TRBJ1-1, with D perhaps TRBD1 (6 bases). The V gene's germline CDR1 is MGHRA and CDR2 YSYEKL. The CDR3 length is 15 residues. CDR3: CAGSAFTQGNTEAFF. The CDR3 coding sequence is TGCGCCGGCAGCGCCTTCACACAGGGGAACACTGAAGCTTTCTTT.

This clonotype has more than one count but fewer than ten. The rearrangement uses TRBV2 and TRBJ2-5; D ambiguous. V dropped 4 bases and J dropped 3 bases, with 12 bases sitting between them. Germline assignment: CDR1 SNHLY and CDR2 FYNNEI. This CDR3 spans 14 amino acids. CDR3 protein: CASSVLRQKETQYF. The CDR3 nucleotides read TGTGCCAGCAGTGTGTTGCGGCAAAAAGAGACCCAGTACTTC.

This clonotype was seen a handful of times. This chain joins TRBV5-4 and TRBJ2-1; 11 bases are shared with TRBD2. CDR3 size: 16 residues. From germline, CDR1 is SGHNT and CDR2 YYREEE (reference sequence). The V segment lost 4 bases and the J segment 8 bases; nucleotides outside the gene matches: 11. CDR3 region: CASSLLAGGPSYEQFF. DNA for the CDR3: TGTGCCAGCAGCCTTTTAGCGGGGGGGCCTTCGTATGAGCAGTTCTTC.

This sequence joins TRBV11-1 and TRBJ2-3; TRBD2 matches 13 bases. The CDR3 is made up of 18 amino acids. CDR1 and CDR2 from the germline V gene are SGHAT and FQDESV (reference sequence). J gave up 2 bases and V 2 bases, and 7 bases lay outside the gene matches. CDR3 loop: CASSLTGLAGDPTDTQYF. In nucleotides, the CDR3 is TGTGCCAGCAGCTTAACAGGACTAGCGGGAGACCCCACAGATACGCAGTATTTT.

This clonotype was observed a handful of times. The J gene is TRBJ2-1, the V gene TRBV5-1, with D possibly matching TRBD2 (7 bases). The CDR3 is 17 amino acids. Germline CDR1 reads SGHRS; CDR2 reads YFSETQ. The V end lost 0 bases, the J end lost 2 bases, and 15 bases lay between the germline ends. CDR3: CASSLEEGGGTYNEQFF. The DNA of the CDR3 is TGCGCCAGCAGCTTGGAAGAGGGGGGGGGGACCTACAATGAGCAGTTCTTC. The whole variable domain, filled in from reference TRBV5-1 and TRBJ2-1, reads KAGVTQTPRYLIKTRGQQVTLSCSPISGHRSVSWYQQTPGQGLQFLFEYFSETQRNKGNFPGRFSGRQFSNSRSEMNVSTLELGDSALYLCASSLEEGGGTYNEQFFGPGTRLTVL.

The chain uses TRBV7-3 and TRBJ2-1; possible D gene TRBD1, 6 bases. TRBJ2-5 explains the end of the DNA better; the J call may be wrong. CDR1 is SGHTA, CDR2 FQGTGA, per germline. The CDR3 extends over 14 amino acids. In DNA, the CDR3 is TGTGCCAGCAGTGTGGCGGACAGAGGAGAGACCCAGTACTTC. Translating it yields CASSVADRGETQYF.